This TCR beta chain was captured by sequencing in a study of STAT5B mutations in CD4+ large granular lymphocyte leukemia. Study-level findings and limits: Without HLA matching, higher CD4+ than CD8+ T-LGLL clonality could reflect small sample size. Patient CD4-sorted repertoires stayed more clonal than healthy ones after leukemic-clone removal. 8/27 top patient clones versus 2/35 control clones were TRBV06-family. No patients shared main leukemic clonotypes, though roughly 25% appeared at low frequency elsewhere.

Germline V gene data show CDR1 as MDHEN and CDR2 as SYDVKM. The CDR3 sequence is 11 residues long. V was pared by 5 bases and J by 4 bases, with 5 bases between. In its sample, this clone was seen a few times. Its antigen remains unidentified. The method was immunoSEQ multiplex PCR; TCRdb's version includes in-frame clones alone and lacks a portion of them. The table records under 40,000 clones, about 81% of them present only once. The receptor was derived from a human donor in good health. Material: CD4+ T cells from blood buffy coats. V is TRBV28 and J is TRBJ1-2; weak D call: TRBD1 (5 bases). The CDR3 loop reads CASSTGYGYTF. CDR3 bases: TGTGCCAGCAGTACAGGCTATGGCTACACCTTC.